This T cell receptor beta chain was recovered during a study of blood T cell repertoires in COVID-19. Study details: The cDNA or gDNA used as material had been derived from T cells, B-cell-depleted T cells, or PBMCs.

In the source study's methods: Reference gene primer amplification gave estimated nucleated cell counts. The table came from immunoSEQ multiplex PCR; TCRdb's copy has only in-frame clones and leaves some out. That table gives V, J and clone size, and the DNA gave D and trimming. The sample lists some 150,000 clones; roughly 88% were seen once. The TCR was taken from a woman in her fifties or sixties with acute or convalescent COVID-19. What was sequenced was peripheral blood.

The CDR3 DNA reads TGTGCCAGCAGCGTGCGACAGGGATCCTACGAGCAGTACTTC. It encodes CASSVRQGSYEQYF. V usage is TRBV9 and J usage is TRBJ2-7; 7 positions agree with TRBD1. Germline CDR1 reads SGDLS; CDR2 reads YYNGEE. The length of the CDR3 is 14 residues. After removal of 2 bases from V and 1 base from J, the junction contained 3 bases not matched to a gene.